This TCR beta chain was sequenced in a study of cytomegalovirus exposure and HLA in healthy donors. The PCR employed 60 Vbeta primers together with 13 Jbeta primers. The data were produced by immunoSEQ multiplex PCR, yet TCRdb's version contains in-frame clones alone and is incomplete. The data contain over 90,000 clones, approximately 77% of them singletons. J lost 3 bases, V lost 3 bases, and 4 bases had no gene match. In germline, CDR1 is KGHSH, CDR2 LQKENI. CDR3 length: 14 amino acids. The specimen sequenced was PBMCs. V gene TRBV18 combines with J gene TRBJ2-7; 8 bases fit TRBD2. The source of this sequence is a male donor in good health and CMV-seropositive. CDR3 region: CASSPGGGFYEQYF. For the CDR3, the DNA is TGTGCCAGCTCACCCGGGGGGGGATTCTACGAGCAGTACTTC.